The text below deals with one T cell receptor (beta chain). Its antigen is not identified. Data came from immunoSEQ multiplex PCR; TCRdb stores just in-frame clones and leaves some out. Altogether roughly 490,000 clones are present, around 79% being singletons, with the ten largest covering less than 15%. The data belong to a study of shared clonotypes between healthy human individuals. The study's findings and limits: Sampling covered blood only; tissue repertoires likely differ.

This CDR3 is built from 15 residues. Germline CDR1 reads SGHRS; CDR2 reads YFSETQ. V lost 1 base and J lost 0, with 11 bases in between. V and J are TRBV5-1 and TRBJ2-7; a weak D match, TRBD1 (6 bases). Sequences were obtained from PBMCs. The TCR originated in a woman between 40 and 55 years old in good health. Some clones in this sample may be carry-over from other donors' samples. The CDR3 reads CASSLSGTSSYEQYF. The CDR3 bases are TGCGCCAGCAGCTTGTCCGGGACAAGCTCCTACGAGCAGTACTTC.